A single sample is the source of the 14 T cell receptor beta chains below, sequenced in a study of blood T cells in healthy people across ages (dated by TCRdb to about 2015). The library was generated by 5' RACE. The sequencer was an Illumina HiSeq 2500. The second PCR ran for about 6 to 11 cycles and used a J-beta primer mix along with a sample-barcoded 5' primer. TCRdb's own reprocessing of the public reads used fastp at Q25 and MiXCR and kept productive beta chains. Each CDR3 protein appears once, grouped with its most common genes and DNA. Counted in this sample were about 580,000 distinct CDR3 sequences; less than 60% of them appeared once. Of the sample, around 23% is held by the ten largest clones. Sample: blood. The receptors stem from an elderly man in good health.

This clonotype appeared once. A far larger clone is one nucleotide away, so this likely arose from a read error. The chain combines TRBV6-6 with TRBJ2-1; D unresolved. The CDR3 has 11 residues. V lost 2 bases to trimming and J lost 13 bases, with 9 bases between them. Germline CDR1 is MNHNY and CDR2 is SVGAGI (reference sequence). CDR3 amino acids: CASSYSETQFF. The CDR3, as DNA: TGTGCCAGCAGTTACAGCGAGACCCAGTTCTTC.

This sequence joins TRBV6-5 and TRBJ1-2; 9 bases are a match to TRBD1. CDR3 length: 15 residues. CDR1 and CDR2 from the germline V gene are MNHEY and SVGAGI. After removal of 8 bases from V and 4 bases from J, the junction contained 11 bases not matched to a gene. The CDR3 DNA reads as TGTGCCAGCCAACCCGGGACAGGGTTCGGCTATGGCTACACCTTC. Translation: CASQPGTGFGYGYTF.

The CDR3 bases are TGTGCCAGCAGCTCCGGGGTATGGGATACGCAGTATTTT. Amino acid sequence: CASSSGVWDTQYF. V gene TRBV7-3 combines with J gene TRBJ2-3; the D gene is possibly TRBD2 (5 bases). CDR3 length: 13 residues. CDR1 is SGHTA and CDR2 is FQGTGA in the germline V gene. Deletions cut 4 bases from V and 6 bases from J, with 11 bases between.

The gene calls are TRBV12-3 or TRBV12-4 and TRBJ1-5; weak D call: TRBD1 (6 bases). Deletions cut 7 bases from V and 2 bases from J, with 15 bases between. The CDR3 has 15 amino acids. The CDR3 DNA reads TGTGCCAGCAAGCCGGGGGCGTTCGGCAATCAGCCCCAGCATTTT. Amino acid sequence: CASKPGAFGNQPQHF.

This rearrangement joins TRBV27 to TRBJ2-5, with D possibly called TRBD1 or TRBD2 (5 bases each). V lost 3 bases and J lost 1, with 12 bases in between. The CDR3 covers 15 residues. Germline CDR1 MNHEY, CDR2 SMNVEV (reference sequence). CDR3 DNA: TGTGCCAGCAGTTTCCGGGACGGATCCCAAGAGACCCAGTACTTC. It encodes CASSFRDGSQETQYF.

This clonotype was observed a few times. J is TRBJ2-1 and V is TRBV7-2; D is undetermined. Per germline, CDR1 SGHTA and CDR2 FQGNSA. V lost 0 bases, J lost 4 bases, and 10 bases lay in between. The CDR3 contains 15 residues. The CDR3 sequence is CASSLAVLKYNEQFF. CDR3 nucleotides: TGTGCCAGCAGCTTAGCAGTTCTGAAGTACAATGAGCAGTTCTTC.

This clonotype has ten or more counts. A clone one base away is much larger, so this may be a read error. The rearrangement joins TRBV12-3 or TRBV12-4 to TRBJ2-3; maybe TRBD2 (7 bases). V was pared by 5 bases and J by 5 bases, with 14 bases between. The CDR3 is 14 amino acids. DNA of the CDR3: TGTGCCAGCAGTGTTGGGGGGGCCGGAGATACGCAGTATTTT. It yields the protein CASSVGGAGDTQYF.

The chain carries TRBV6-2 or TRBV6-3 and TRBJ2-3; 9 positions agree with TRBD1. The germline gives CDR1 MNHEY, CDR2 SVGEGT. The J segment lost 3 bases and the V segment lost 7 bases, leaving 8 bases of the junction unmatched. This CDR3 has 15 residues. The CDR3 sequence: CASKPQGAGTDTQYF. The CDR3 coding sequence is TGTGCCAGCAAACCACAGGGGGCTGGAACAGATACGCAGTATTTT.

V usage is TRBV18 and J usage is TRBJ2-2; 7 nucleotides match TRBD1. Trimming took 1 base from V and 5 from J; bases not matched to a gene: 7. This CDR3 contains 16 residues. Germline V gene lookup returns CDR1 KGHSH and CDR2 LQKENI. For the CDR3, the DNA is TGTGCCAGCTCACCACTACAGGGGCTGAAAACCGGGGAGCTGTTTTTT. Its protein product is CASSPLQGLKTGELFF.

The chain carries TRBV11-2 and TRBJ2-3, with D perhaps matching TRBD1 or TRBD2 (5 bases each). In germline, CDR1 is SGHAT, CDR2 FQNNGV. V gave up 5 bases and J gave up 4 bases, with 13 bases separating them. The CDR3 is made up of 14 amino acids. The CDR3 bases are TGTGCCAGCAGCGCCTATGGGACGGCAGATACGCAGTATTTT. Protein sequence: CASSAYGTADTQYF.

The rearrangement links TRBV20-1 to TRBJ2-1; D is undetermined. This CDR3 is built from 15 residues. From germline, CDR1 is DFQATT and CDR2 SNEGSKA (reference sequence). CDR3 nucleotides: TGCAGCGTATTGTACCGAGACTGGCTTTCCAATGAGCAGTTCTTC. It specifies CSVLYRDWLSNEQFF.

The V call is TRBV7-9, the J call TRBJ2-7; D is perhaps TRBD1 (6 bases). Germline V CDR1 and CDR2: SEHNR, FQNEAQ (reference sequence). Trimming took 5 bases from V and 2 from J, leaving 13 bases between them. The CDR3 has 14 residues. CDR3 protein: CASSATTGTYEQYF. The CDR3 DNA follows: TGTGCCAGCAGCGCAACGACAGGAACCTACGAGCAGTACTTC.

This clonotype was counted a few times. J is TRBJ1-1 and V is TRBV29-1, with a weak D call TRBD1 (5 bases). The CDR3 covers 12 residues. V was trimmed by 3 bases and J by 4 bases, leaving 9 bases between them. CDR1 is SQVTM and CDR2 is ANQGSEA in the germline V gene. CDR3 sequence: CSVDRGGTEAFF. Written as DNA, the CDR3 is TGCAGCGTTGATAGGGGCGGCACTGAAGCTTTCTTT.

This clonotype was seen more than once but under ten times. This chain joins TRBV10-3 and TRBJ2-1; 7 nucleotides line up with TRBD2. After removal of 9 bases from V and 6 bases from J, the junction contained 5 bases not matched to a gene. The CDR3 length is 12 residues. CDR1 is ENHRY, CDR2 SYGVKD, per germline. DNA for the CDR3: TGTGCCATTGGACTAGGGTTCAATGAGCAGTTCTTC. Translation: CAIGLGFNEQFF.